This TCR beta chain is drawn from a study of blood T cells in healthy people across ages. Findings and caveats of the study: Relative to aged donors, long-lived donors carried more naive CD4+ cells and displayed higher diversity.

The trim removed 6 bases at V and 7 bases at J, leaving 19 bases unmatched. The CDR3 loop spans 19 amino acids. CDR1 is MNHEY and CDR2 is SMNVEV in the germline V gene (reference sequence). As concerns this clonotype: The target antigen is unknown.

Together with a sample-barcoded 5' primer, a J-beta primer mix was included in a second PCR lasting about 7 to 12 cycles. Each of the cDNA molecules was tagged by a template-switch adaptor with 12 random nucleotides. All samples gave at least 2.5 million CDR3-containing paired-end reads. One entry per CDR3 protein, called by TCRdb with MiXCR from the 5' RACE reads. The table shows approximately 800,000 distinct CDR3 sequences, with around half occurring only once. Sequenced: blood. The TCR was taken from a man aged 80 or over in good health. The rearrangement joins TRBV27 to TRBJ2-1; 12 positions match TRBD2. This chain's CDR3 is CASRPTSGSASGHSNEQFF. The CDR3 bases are TGTGCCAGCAGACCGACTAGCGGGAGTGCTTCGGGGCATTCGAATGAGCAGTTCTTC.